The T cell receptor (beta chain) described here comes from a study of blood T cell repertoires in COVID-19. Study in general: Whether acute or convalescent, the COVID-19 samples came from the United States, Italy and Spain. Nucleic acid was either cDNA or gDNA, and it came from T cells, B-cell-depleted T cells, or PBMCs.

Germline CDR1 and CDR2: SGHTA and FQGNSA. CDR3 length equals 16 residues. The J segment lost 0 bases and the V segment lost 4 bases, leaving 5 bases of the junction unmatched. In the original processing: Scientists estimated how many nucleated cells there were by amplifying reference gene primers. Profiling relied on immunoSEQ multiplex PCR, and the TCRdb table lists in-frame clones only, not all of them. V, J and clone size are those of that table, while D and trimming were read from the DNA. The table includes 200,000 to 300,000 clones, around 87% detected once. This TCR derives from a woman aged 50 to 60 with acute or convalescent COVID-19. V gene TRBV7-2 combines with J gene TRBJ2-7, with TRBD2 identical over 11 bases. Sequenced input: peripheral blood. CDR3 loop: CASSSQGTSGSYEQYF. DNA of the CDR3: TGTGCCAGCAGCTCCCAGGGGACTAGCGGCTCCTACGAGCAGTACTTC.